Included here is one TCR beta chain sequence, with context. The V gene end was trimmed by 2 bases and the J gene end by 2 bases; junction bases not matched to a gene: 9. The CDR3 extends over 18 amino acids. Per the germline V gene, CDR1 is PRHDT and CDR2 is FYEKMQ (reference sequence). Some clones are missing from TCRdb's copy, which holds only in-frame ones; the method was immunoSEQ multiplex PCR. The sample consists of roughly 93,000 clones, over 90% of them appearing once. The data were obtained in a study of siplizumab effects on memory and regulatory T cells. The sequencing sample was made of non-Treg CD4+ T cells sorted from blood. This TCR came from a human donor in good health. V usage is TRBV13 and J usage is TRBJ2-4; TRBD2 matches 10 bases. CDR3 bases: TGTGCCAGCAGCTTAAGAGCGGGAGGGCTCGTTCCCAAAAACATTCAGTACTTC. Its translation: CASSLRAGGLVPKNIQYF.